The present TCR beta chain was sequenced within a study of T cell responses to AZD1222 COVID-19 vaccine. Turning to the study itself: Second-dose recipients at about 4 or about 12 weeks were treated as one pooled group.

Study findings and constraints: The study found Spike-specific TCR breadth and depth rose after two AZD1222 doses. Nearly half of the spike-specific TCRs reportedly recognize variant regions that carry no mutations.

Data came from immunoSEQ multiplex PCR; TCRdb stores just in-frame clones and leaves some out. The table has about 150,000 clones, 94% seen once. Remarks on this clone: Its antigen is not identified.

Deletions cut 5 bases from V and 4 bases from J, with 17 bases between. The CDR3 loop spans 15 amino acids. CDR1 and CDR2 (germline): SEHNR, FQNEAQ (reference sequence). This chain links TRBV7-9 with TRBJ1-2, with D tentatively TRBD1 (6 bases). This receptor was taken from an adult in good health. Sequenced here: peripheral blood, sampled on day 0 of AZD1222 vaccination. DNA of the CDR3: TGTGCCAGCAGCCCCCTATCAAGGGGGAGCTATGGCTACACCTTC. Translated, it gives CASSPLSRGSYGYTF.